This section outlines one T cell receptor beta chain sequence together with its context. These data come from a study of blood T cell repertoires in COVID-19. Sequenced by immunoSEQ multiplex PCR; TCRdb stores in-frame clones only, minus some. This sample has some 45,000 clones, with approximately 88% found just once. V trimming: 8 bases; J trimming: 7 bases; junction bases outside the gene matches: 14. This CDR3 contains 16 residues. Germline CDR1 reads MNHEY; CDR2 reads SMNVEV (reference sequence). Sequenced input: peripheral blood. This receptor was identified in a human donor with active COVID-19. The donor label of this sample is uncertain. The J gene is TRBJ2-1, the V gene TRBV27, with 10 bases aligning to TRBD2. The CDR3 DNA reads TGTGCCAGCTCCAGCCTCAAAGCGGGAGGGTTTAATGAGCAGTTCTTC. Amino acids: CASSSLKAGGFNEQFF.